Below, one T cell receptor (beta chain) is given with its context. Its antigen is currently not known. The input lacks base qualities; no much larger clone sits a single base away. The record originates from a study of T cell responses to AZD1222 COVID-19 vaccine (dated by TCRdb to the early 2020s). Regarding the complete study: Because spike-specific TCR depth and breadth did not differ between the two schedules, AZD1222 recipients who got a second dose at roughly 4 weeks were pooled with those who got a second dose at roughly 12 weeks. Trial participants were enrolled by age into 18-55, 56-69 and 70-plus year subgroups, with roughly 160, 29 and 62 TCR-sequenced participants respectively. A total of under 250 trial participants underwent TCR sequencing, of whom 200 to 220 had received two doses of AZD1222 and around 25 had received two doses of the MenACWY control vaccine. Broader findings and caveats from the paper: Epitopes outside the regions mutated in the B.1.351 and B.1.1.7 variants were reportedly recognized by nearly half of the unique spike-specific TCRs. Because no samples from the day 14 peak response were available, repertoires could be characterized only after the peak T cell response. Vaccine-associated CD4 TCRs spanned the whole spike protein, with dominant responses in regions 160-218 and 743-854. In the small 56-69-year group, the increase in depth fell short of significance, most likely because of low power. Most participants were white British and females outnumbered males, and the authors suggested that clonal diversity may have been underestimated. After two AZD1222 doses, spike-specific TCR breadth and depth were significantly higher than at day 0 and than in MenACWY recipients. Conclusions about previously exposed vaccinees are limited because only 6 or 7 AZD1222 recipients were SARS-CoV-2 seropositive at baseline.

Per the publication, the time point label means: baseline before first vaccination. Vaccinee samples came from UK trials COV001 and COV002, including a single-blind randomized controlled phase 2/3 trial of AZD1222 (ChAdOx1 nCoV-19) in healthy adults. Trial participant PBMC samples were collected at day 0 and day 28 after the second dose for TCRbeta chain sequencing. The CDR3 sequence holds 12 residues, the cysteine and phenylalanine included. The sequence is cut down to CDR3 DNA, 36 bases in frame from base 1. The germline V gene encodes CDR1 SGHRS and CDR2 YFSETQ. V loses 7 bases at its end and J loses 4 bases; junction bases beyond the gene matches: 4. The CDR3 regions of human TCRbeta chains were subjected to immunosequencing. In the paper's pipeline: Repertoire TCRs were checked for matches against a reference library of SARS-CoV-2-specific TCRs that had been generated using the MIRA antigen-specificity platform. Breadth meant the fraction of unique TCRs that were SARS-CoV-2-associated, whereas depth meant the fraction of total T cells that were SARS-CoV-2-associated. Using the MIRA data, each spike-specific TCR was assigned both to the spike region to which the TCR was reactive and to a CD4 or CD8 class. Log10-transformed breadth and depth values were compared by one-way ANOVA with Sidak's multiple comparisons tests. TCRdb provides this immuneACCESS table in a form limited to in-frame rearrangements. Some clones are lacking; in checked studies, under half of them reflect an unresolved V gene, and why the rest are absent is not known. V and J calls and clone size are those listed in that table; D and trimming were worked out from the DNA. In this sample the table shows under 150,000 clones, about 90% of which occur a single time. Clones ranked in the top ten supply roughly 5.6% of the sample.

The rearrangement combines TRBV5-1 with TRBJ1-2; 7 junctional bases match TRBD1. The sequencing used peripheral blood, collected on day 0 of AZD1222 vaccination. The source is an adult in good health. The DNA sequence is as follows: TGCGCCAGCTCGGGACAGCTCTATGGCTACACCTTC. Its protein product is CASSGQLYGYTF.